This T cell receptor (beta chain) is drawn from a study of graft-versus-host responses after intestinal transplantation. Overall study findings and caveats: Early post-transplant HvG declines showed an association with peak circulating GvH clone levels. Ileal or blood samples showed some GvH clones first, and such clones were also found in recipient marrow.

Repertoires were generated with immunoSEQ multiplex PCR, while TCRdb's copy carries only in-frame clones and drops some. Of roughly 14,000 clones listed, roughly 28% are singletons. Sequencing used alloreactive CD4+ T cells from a mixed lymphocyte reaction culture, obtained before intestinal transplant. Described subset: CFSE-low proliferating T cells sorted from roughly six-day pre-transplant mixed lymphocyte reaction (GvH or HvG direction). The TCR sequence derives from a human patient who received an intestinal transplant.

The CDR3 here is CASSLGGRQETQYF. In DNA, the CDR3 is TGCGCCAGCAGCTTGGGGGGACGGCAAGAGACCCAGTACTTC. This chain connects TRBV5-1 to TRBJ2-5, with D possibly being TRBD1 or TRBD2 (5 bases each). Germline V gene lookup returns CDR1 SGHRS and CDR2 YFSETQ. V was shortened by 0 bases and J by 2 bases, with 8 bases between the two germline ends. CDR3 size: 14 residues. The full variable domain, rest sourced from reference TRBV5-1 and TRBJ2-5, is KAGVTQTPRYLIKTRGQQVTLSCSPISGHRSVSWYQQTPGQGLQFLFEYFSETQRNKGNFPGRFSGRQFSNSRSEMNVSTLELGDSALYLCASSLGGRQETQYFGPGTRLLVL.